This T cell receptor beta chain is drawn from a study of control samples from healthy donors and cancer patients. Only in-frame clones appear in the TCRdb table, and some are missing; sequencing was by immunoSEQ multiplex PCR. The sample consists of about 55,000 clones, approximately 95% of them appearing once. CDR3 length: 11 residues. V gave up 8 bases and J gave up 2 bases, with 6 bases separating them. The germline CDR1 and CDR2 sequences are KGHSH and LQKENI. Source material: blood. The V gene is TRBV18, the J gene TRBJ2-5; D not resolved. The receptor comes from a man aged 30 to 45 in good health. CDR3 in amino acids: CASRNQETQYF. CDR3 coding DNA: TGTGCCAGCCGTAATCAAGAGACCCAGTACTTC.